Below, 5 T cell receptor beta chains from the same sample are listed, as sequenced in a study of blood T cell repertoires in COVID-19 (TCRdb year 2020). The method was the immunoSEQ multiplex PCR assay. TCRdb took over this immuneACCESS table, retaining in-frame rearrangements with V and J assigned. Such tables are incomplete; in checked studies, under half of the missing clones stem from an unresolved V gene, and the remainder is unexplained. Here the sample has about 270,000 clones; about 88% occur a single time. Jointly, the top ten make up over 10% of the sample. Sequences were obtained from peripheral blood. These receptors came from a woman between 65 and 79 years old with COVID-19, enrolled during active disease.

V gene TRBV5-1 combines with J gene TRBJ2-2, with a weak D call TRBD1 (6 bases). Germline assignment: CDR1 SGHRS and CDR2 YFSETQ. V was cut by 4 bases and J by 3 bases, with 16 bases left in between. This CDR3 is built from 16 residues. The CDR3 DNA reads TGCGCCAGCAGCCTCATCGCAGGGGCCCACACCGGGGAGCTGTTTTTT. Its protein is CASSLIAGAHTGELFF.

A note on this clone: The sample carries other DNA sequences with the same CDR3. The J gene is TRBJ1-6, the V gene TRBV5-1; weak D call: TRBD1 (6 bases). The CDR3 spans 14 residues. Deletions cut 0 bases from V and 7 bases from J, with 8 bases between. The germline V gene has CDR1 SGHRS and CDR2 YFSETQ. CDR3 sequence (DNA): TGCGCCAGCAGCTTGGGCCAGGGGAATTCACCCCTCCACTTT. Protein: CASSLGQGNSPLHF.

The J gene is TRBJ2-7, the V gene TRBV5-6; 7 bases agree with TRBD1. CDR3 size: 13 residues. Germline CDR1 reads SGHDT; CDR2 reads YYEEEE. Trimming took 0 bases from V and 7 from J; bases not matched to a gene: 4. DNA of the CDR3: TGTGCCAGCAGCTTGGCGGACAGGTATGAGCAGTACTTC. This sequence encodes CASSLADRYEQYF.

This clone was seen once. The rearrangement uses TRBV5-1 and TRBJ2-7; 10 nucleotides agree with TRBD1. CDR1 is SGHRS, CDR2 YFSETQ, per germline. CDR3 length equals 14 residues. V gave up 5 bases and J gave up 4 bases; unmatched junction bases: 6. The CDR3, as DNA: TGCGCCAGCAGACAGGACAGGGGGTCTTACGAGCAGTACTTC. It is translated as CASRQDRGSYEQYF. Complete variable domain (other parts from reference TRBV5-1 and TRBJ2-7): KAGVTQTPRYLIKTRGQQVTLSCSPISGHRSVSWYQQTPGQGLQFLFEYFSETQRNKGNFPGRFSGRQFSNSRSEMNVSTLELGDSALYLCASRQDRGSYEQYFGPGTRLTVT.

This chain joins TRBV3-1 (or the pseudogene TRBV3-2) and TRBJ2-3; D gene uncertain. V gave up 2 bases and J gave up 6 bases, with 15 bases separating them. Germline CDR1 and CDR2: LGHDT and YNNKEL (reference sequence). This CDR3 is 15 amino acids long. CDR3 in amino acids: CASSQRGSRRDTQYF. In DNA, the CDR3 is TGTGCCAGCAGCCAACGAGGTTCCCGCCGTGATACGCAGTATTTT.